A single sample gave rise to the 9 T cell receptor beta chains below, sequenced in a study of Ad26.COV2.S vaccination and SARS-CoV-2 variants (dated by TCRdb to the early 2020s). Sample treatment or condition, as interpreted from the label and publication: about 20 received Ad26.COV2.S at low or high dose, single or two shots; about 5 received placebo; per-sample allocation not given. For vaccine and placebo recipients, the sequenced repertoires came from samples collected on day 63 after the first injection. Library prep was done by the immunoSEQ multiplex PCR assay. TCRdb stores this immuneACCESS table with in-frame sequences only. Part of the clones is absent; in the studies checked, under half of the shortfall reflects unresolved V genes, and no reason is known for the rest. In this sample the table shows about 320,000 clones, 70% to 90% of which occur a single time. In total, the top ten clones hold 1.5% to 2% of the sample.

The specimen comprised peripheral blood, sampled in a trial of Ad26.COV2.S vaccine versus placebo. The receptors shown here come from a person between 18 and 59 years old who received the Ad26.COV2.S COVID-19 vaccine or a placebo.

The chain combines TRBV10-3 with TRBJ2-3, with D uncertain. Germline CDR1 is ENHRY and CDR2 is SYGVKD. The CDR3 totals 15 residues. Trimming removed 9 bases at V and 3 bases at J, with 19 bases between. CDR3 nucleotide sequence: TGTGCCATGTCGGACCCAACCCTAAGGACAGATACGCAGTATTTT. Protein product: CAMSDPTLRTDTQYF.

The CDR3 DNA reads TGTGCCAGCAGCTTGGGCCCTAGTCCGACCAGGCCCCAGCATTTT. It translates to CASSLGPSPTRPQHF. The rearrangement uses TRBV5-6 and TRBJ1-5, with D hard to call. Germline assignment: CDR1 SGHDT and CDR2 YYEEEE. V was trimmed by 0 bases and J by 9 bases, leaving 16 bases between them. CDR3 length equals 15 residues.

The chain is built from TRBV7-2 and TRBJ2-7; D gene ambiguous. The V gene lost 3 bases and the J gene lost 1 base, with 10 bases spanning the gap. The V gene's germline CDR1 is SGHTA and CDR2 FQGNSA. This CDR3 comprises 14 residues. The chain's CDR3 is CASSFPDGSYEQYF. CDR3 DNA: TGTGCCAGCAGCTTCCCGGACGGGTCCTACGAGCAGTACTTC.

In this sample, this clone turned up once. J is TRBJ2-2 and V is TRBV3-1 (or the pseudogene TRBV3-2), with 8 bases matching TRBD1. The germline V gene has CDR1 LGHDT and CDR2 YNNKEL (reference sequence). J was trimmed by 3 bases and V by 7 bases; bases with no gene match: 4. The CDR3 has 14 amino acids. CDR3: CASMDRAYTGELFF. The CDR3 nucleotides are TGTGCCAGCATGGACAGGGCGTACACCGGGGAGCTGTTTTTT.

The gene calls are TRBV5-6 and TRBJ2-5, with D unclear. The V gene lost 0 bases and the J gene lost 5 bases, with 17 bases spanning the gap. Looked up from germline, CDR1 is SGHDT and CDR2 is YYEEEE. The CDR3 totals 16 residues. The chain's CDR3 is CASSLAWPPLRETQYF. Written as DNA, the CDR3 is TGTGCCAGCAGCTTGGCCTGGCCACCCTTGCGGGAGACCCAGTACTTC.

The V call is TRBV7-8, the J call TRBJ1-1; weak D call: TRBD1 (5 bases). There are 16 residues in the CDR3. V lost 3 bases and J lost 2, with 16 bases in between. The germline V gene has CDR1 SGHVS and CDR2 FQNEAQ. The CDR3 here is CASSFPGRAINTEAFF. In nucleotides, the CDR3 is TGTGCCAGCAGCTTCCCGGGCAGGGCAATTAACACTGAAGCTTTCTTT.

Only a few counts were recorded for this clone. The V gene is TRBV10-3, the J gene TRBJ1-2; D perhaps matches TRBD1 (5 bases). The germline V and J ends were trimmed by 5 bases and 1 base, with 11 bases remaining between them. Germline V gene lookup returns CDR1 ENHRY and CDR2 SYGVKD. This CDR3 spans 14 amino acids. The CDR3: CAISKDTINYGYTF. CDR3 DNA: TGTGCCATCAGTAAGGACACTATTAACTATGGCTACACCTTC.

The chain couples TRBV10-1 to TRBJ2-1; D ambiguous. The CDR3 runs to 12 residues. Germline lookup yields CDR1 WNHNN and CDR2 SYGVQD (reference sequence). Trimming took off 4 bases at V and 4 bases at J, with 5 bases between the two ends. The CDR3 coding sequence is TGCGCCAGCAGTGGCAGATACAATGAGCAGTTCTTC. The encoded protein is CASSGRYNEQFF.

J is TRBJ2-3 and V is TRBV11-3; 10 bases match TRBD2. V was clipped by 5 bases and J by 2 bases; unmatched bases: 7. The CDR3 length is 16 residues. The germline V gene has CDR1 SGHNT and CDR2 YENEEA. CDR3 sequence (DNA): TGTGCCAGCAGCACCCGGACTAGCGGAAACACAGATACGCAGTATTTT. Its protein is CASSTRTSGNTDTQYF.